This T cell receptor beta chain was found in a study of early T cells in non-severe SARS-CoV-2 infection. Study background: Bulk RNA from unsorted whole blood was sequenced; chains were unpaired.

Findings and caveats of the study: There was a bias toward anti-spike CD8 responses in VDJdb matching, which missed private and CD4 specificities.

For this clonotype: The antigen is unknown.

Germline trimming cut 6 bases from V and 4 bases from J; bases unmatched to any gene: 10. Germline V gene data show CDR1 as SGHKS and CDR2 as YYEKEE (reference sequence). CDR3 length: 16 residues. Unique molecular identifiers were attached to individual cDNA molecules. TCRdb called the 5' RACE reads again in MiXCR, with one record for every CDR3 protein. The table lists about 80,000 distinct CDR3 sequences, around 5% of them singletons, with under 7.5% in the top ten. This receptor was identified in an adult who was a healthcare worker with PCR-confirmed SARS-CoV-2 infection or an uninfected control (not recorded which). This sample comprised whole blood, obtained at baseline. This chain links TRBV5-5 with TRBJ2-1; 10 bases agree with TRBD2. The CDR3 loop is CASNMREREGYNEQFF. The CDR3 region has the DNA TGTGCCAGCAACATGAGGGAGCGGGAGGGTTACAATGAGCAGTTCTTC.